The 14 T cell receptor beta chains in this list originate from one sample, sequenced in a study of shared clonotypes between healthy human individuals. Produced via immunoSEQ multiplex PCR; TCRdb's table is partial and in-frame only. In the table there are about 1.9 million clones, just over 90% of which are singletons. Cells designated naive CD8 were CD45RO-negative and were positively selected for CCR7, with terminally differentiated effector memory CD45RA+ cells excluded. The sequenced sample was naive CD8+ T cells from PBMCs. The receptors originated from a man younger than 30 in good health. Some clones in this sample may be carry-over from other donors' samples.

The J gene is TRBJ1-3, the V gene TRBV11-2; the D gene is possibly TRBD1 (5 bases). The germline V and J ends were trimmed by 5 bases and 0 bases, with 14 bases remaining between them. Germline CDR1 SGHAT, CDR2 FQNNGV. The CDR3 loop spans 16 amino acids. In DNA form, the CDR3 reads TGTGCCAGCAGCCCTGCCCCCGACAGCTCTGGAAACACCATATATTTT. It translates to CASSPAPDSSGNTIYF.

The table lists this clone with a count of one. The chain employs TRBV11-2 and TRBJ1-3; D is perhaps TRBD1 (5 bases). The CDR3 is 14 residues long. Germline V CDR1 and CDR2: SGHAT, FQNNGV. V was pared by 4 bases and J by 5 bases, with 12 bases between. The CDR3: CASSSPGPRNTIYF. Written as DNA, the CDR3 is TGTGCCAGCAGCTCCCCGGGACCAAGAAACACCATATATTTT. Full variable domain (rest looked up from reference TRBV11-2 and TRBJ1-3): EAGVAQSPRYKIIEKRQSVAFWCNPISGHATLYWYQQILGQGPKLLIQFQNNGVVDDSQLPKDRFSAERLKGVDSTLKIQPAKLEDSAVYLCASSSPGPRNTIYFGEGSWLTVV.

The V and J genes are TRBV27 and TRBJ2-1; 7 positions agree with TRBD2. J was trimmed by 5 bases and V by 3 bases; bases with no gene match: 13. This CDR3 is 17 amino acids long. CDR1 and CDR2 (germline): MNHEY, SMNVEV (reference sequence). CDR3 sequence (DNA): TGTGCCAGCAGTTTGGGGCCAGGGACTACGAGAGACAATGAGCAGTTCTTC. Amino acids: CASSLGPGTTRDNEQFF.

The rearrangement joins TRBV7-9 to TRBJ2-1, with TRBD1 identical over 12 bases. The length of the CDR3 is 15 residues. The germline CDR1 and CDR2 sequences are SEHNR and FQNEAQ (reference sequence). With 4 bases clipped from V and 10 bases from J, the junction kept 8 bases outside the gene matches. The CDR3 region is CASSSRDRGPDEQFF. CDR3 coding DNA: TGTGCCAGCAGCTCCCGGGACAGGGGGCCGGACGAGCAGTTCTTC.

The rearrangement uses TRBV6-5 and TRBJ2-1; the D gene is possibly TRBD1 (6 bases). V lost 4 bases, J lost 2 bases, and 15 bases lay in between. This CDR3 has 16 amino acids. In germline, CDR1 is MNHEY, CDR2 SVGAGI. As DNA, the CDR3 is TGTGCCAGCAGTTTAAAGGGGGTTCCCACCTACAATGAGCAGTTCTTC. Its protein product is CASSLKGVPTYNEQFF.

This rearrangement joins TRBV28 to TRBJ1-5; TRBD1 agrees at 8 bases. V gave up 5 bases and J gave up 2 bases; unmatched junction bases: 5. Germline V gives CDR1 MDHEN, CDR2 SYDVKM. This CDR3 has 15 amino acids. CDR3 in DNA: TGTGCCAGCAGTCCTCAGGGGGCGGGCAATCAGCCCCAGCATTTT. It codes for CASSPQGAGNQPQHF.

Points on this clone: The same CDR3 arises from other DNA sequences in this sample as well. The CDR3 sequence is CASSLRTGTEAFF. CDR3 in DNA: TGTGCCAGCAGTTTAAGGACAGGTACTGAAGCTTTCTTT. The chain links TRBV27 to TRBJ1-1, with 7 bases matching TRBD1. Germline CDR1 is MNHEY and CDR2 is SMNVEV (reference sequence). The V and J ends lost 2 bases and 5 bases, in that order; junction bases with no gene match: 2. This CDR3 region has 13 residues.

The rearrangement joins TRBV10-3 to TRBJ2-1, with 7 nucleotides matching TRBD2. This CDR3 contains 16 residues. The V and J ends lost 4 bases and 5 bases, in that order; junction bases with no gene match: 11. CDR1 is ENHRY and CDR2 is SYGVKD in the germline V gene. The CDR3 sequence is CAISGPVAAGHNEQFF. Written as DNA, the CDR3 is TGTGCCATCAGTGGGCCCGTCGCAGCGGGGCACAATGAGCAGTTCTTC.

The gene calls are TRBV10-3 and TRBJ2-7, with 7 bases matching TRBD2. The CDR3 is made up of 16 amino acids. J lost 2 bases, V lost 6 bases, and 13 bases had no gene match. CDR1 and CDR2 (germline): ENHRY, SYGVKD. The DNA for the CDR3 is TGTGCCATCAGCGTAAAAGGTAGCGGGCCAACCTACGAGCAGTACTTC. Translation gives CAISVKGSGPTYEQYF.

This clone came up once. V usage is TRBV5-1 and J usage is TRBJ2-7; either TRBD1 or TRBD2 may fit D (5 bases each). Germline values: CDR1 SGHRS, CDR2 YFSETQ. The V end lost 4 bases, the J end lost 2 bases, and 13 bases lay between the germline ends. The CDR3 runs 14 residues. The CDR3 nucleotides are TGCGCCAGCAGCACCGGGACCCTACCCTACGAGCAGTACTTC. It specifies CASSTGTLPYEQYF.

The CDR3 region has the DNA TGTGCCAGCAGCTTGCCCCTAAATGGGACGCCGGTCGACAATGAGCAGTTCTTC. This gives the protein CASSLPLNGTPVDNEQFF. The rearrangement links TRBV5-6 to TRBJ2-1; D may be TRBD1 or TRBD2 (5 bases each). The CDR3 extends over 18 amino acids. With 1 base removed from V and 5 bases from J, the gap between germline ends came to 22 bases. Germline values: CDR1 SGHDT, CDR2 YYEEEE.

Remarks on this clone: Other DNA sequences in this sample translate to the same CDR3. CDR3 region: CASSIGGSTNEKLFF. CDR3 nucleotide sequence: TGTGCCAGTAGTATAGGGGGGTCAACTAATGAAAAACTGTTTTTT. The rearrangement joins TRBV19 to TRBJ1-4; perhaps TRBD1 as D (5 bases). CDR1 LNHDA and CDR2 SQIVND come from the germline V gene (reference sequence). V lost 1 base and J 0 bases, leaving 6 bases between the germline ends. This CDR3 spans 15 amino acids. Using reference TRBV19 and TRBJ1-4 for the parts outside the CDR3, the full variable domain is DGGITQSPKYLFRKEGQNVTLSCEQNLNHDAMYWYRQDPGQGLRLIYYSQIVNDFQKGDIAEGYSVSREKKESFPLTVTSAQKNPTAFYLCASSIGGSTNEKLFFGSGTQLSVL.

The chain combines TRBV15 with TRBJ1-2; maybe TRBD1 (5 bases). Germline V gives CDR1 LNHNV, CDR2 YYDKDF (reference sequence). This CDR3 comprises 12 residues. Trimming took off 11 bases at V and 8 bases at J, with 18 bases between the two ends. CDR3 in amino acids: CASWGPVRGYTF. In DNA form, the CDR3 reads TGTGCCTCTTGGGGCCCCGTACGAGGCTACACCTTC.

J is TRBJ2-1 and V is TRBV7-2; D call uncertain. V lost 5 bases and J lost 7, with 6 bases in between. CDR1 SGHTA and CDR2 FQGNSA come from the germline V gene. The CDR3 runs 11 residues. The CDR3 region is CASSPQNEQFF. CDR3 in DNA: TGTGCCAGCAGCCCCCAAAATGAGCAGTTCTTC.